These 13 T cell receptor beta chains were all obtained from the same sample, sequenced in a study of blood T cell repertoires in COVID-19 (dated by TCRdb to 2018 to 2021). Library method: the immunoSEQ multiplex PCR assay. TCRdb stores this immuneACCESS table with in-frame sequences only. Part of the clones is absent; in the studies checked, under half of the shortfall reflects unresolved V genes, and no reason is known for the rest. The sample table holds 110,000 to 150,000 clones, of which almost 90% were seen once. The biggest ten clones account for under 12% of the sample. The specimen was peripheral blood. The receptors stem from a man in his forties or fifties with active or convalescent COVID-19.

V usage is TRBV5-1 and J usage is TRBJ2-7; 8 bases fit TRBD1. J was trimmed by 5 bases and V by 0 bases; bases with no gene match: 13. Germline V gene sequence: CDR1 SGHRS, CDR2 YFSETQ. This CDR3 has 17 amino acids. The CDR3 bases are TGCGCCAGCAGCTTGGCAATTACCGGGACAGGAATAGACGAGCAGTACTTC. It translates to CASSLAITGTGIDEQYF.

The chain recombines TRBV19 with TRBJ2-7, with 10 bases identical to TRBD1. The junction had 8 bases not matched to a gene; V was cut back by 3 bases and J by 3 bases. The CDR3 consists of 16 residues. CDR1 is LNHDA and CDR2 is SQIVND in the germline V gene (reference sequence). The CDR3: CASSIPGQGGGYEQYF. The CDR3 nucleotides read TGTGCCAGTAGTATCCCCGGACAGGGGGGCGGCTACGAGCAGTACTTC.

This clone was detected a few times. The chain uses TRBV5-4 and TRBJ1-4, with 8 nucleotides matching TRBD1. The CDR3 loop spans 17 amino acids. Losses at the gene ends were 0 bases for V and 3 bases for J; bases not matched to a gene: 7. Per the germline V gene, CDR1 is SGHNT and CDR2 is YYREEE (reference sequence). In nucleotides, the CDR3 is TGTGCCAGCAGCTTGGGAGGCAGGGGGCGAGCTAATGAAAAACTGTTTTTT. Protein product: CASSLGGRGRANEKLFF.

This clone was detected a few times. The V gene is TRBV7-3, the J gene TRBJ2-7; maybe TRBD2 (5 bases). This CDR3 has 13 amino acids. The germline V and J ends were trimmed by 3 bases and 7 bases, with 13 bases remaining between them. CDR1 is SGHTA, CDR2 FQGTGA, per germline. CDR3 loop: CASSLTLTGEQYF. In DNA, the CDR3 is TGTGCCAGCAGCTTGACCCTTACGGGGGAGCAGTACTTC.

The gene calls are TRBV28 and TRBJ1-5, with D hard to call. CDR1 is MDHEN, CDR2 SYDVKM, per germline. This CDR3 region has 14 residues. Trimming stripped 5 bases from V and 4 bases from J, with 12 bases between. The CDR3 DNA is TGTGCCAGCAGTACCCTCGAGGGTAATCAGCCCCAGCATTTT. It encodes CASSTLEGNQPQHF.

V usage is TRBV5-4 and J usage is TRBJ2-2; possible D gene TRBD2, 6 bases. Per the germline V gene, CDR1 is SGHNT and CDR2 is YYREEE (reference sequence). V lost 3 bases and J 6 bases, leaving 12 bases between the germline ends. The CDR3 consists of 14 residues. This CDR3 reads CASSWGESAGELFF. DNA for the CDR3: TGTGCCAGCAGCTGGGGGGAGTCGGCCGGGGAGCTGTTTTTT.

The chain links TRBV11-3 to TRBJ2-1; 7 nucleotides align to TRBD2. The CDR3 length is 15 residues. From germline, CDR1 is SGHNT and CDR2 YENEEA. Trimming removed 5 bases from V and 2 bases from J; junction bases left unmatched: 6. The CDR3, as DNA: TGTGCCAGCAGCGTGACCGGGACTACCTACAATGAGCAGTTCTTC. The encoded protein is CASSVTGTTYNEQFF. Full variable domain (remainder filled in from reference TRBV11-3 and TRBJ2-1): EAGVVQSPRYKIIEKKQPVAFWCNPISGHNTLYWYLQNLGQGPELLIRYENEEAVDDSQLPKDRFSAERLKGVDSTLKIQPAELGDSAVYLCASSVTGTTYNEQFFGPGTRLTVL.

The V and J genes are TRBV5-1 and TRBJ2-7, with 8 positions matching TRBD2. Trimming cost V 4 bases and J 5 bases; bases outside gene matches: 11. CDR1 and CDR2 from the germline V gene are SGHRS and YFSETQ. This CDR3 has 15 residues. Here the CDR3 reads CASSLTSGLGNEQYF. The CDR3 nucleotides read TGCGCCAGCAGCCTTACTAGCGGACTAGGTAACGAGCAGTACTTC.

The chain employs TRBV27 and TRBJ2-3; tentatively, D is TRBD1 (6 bases). CDR3 length: 12 amino acids. Germline V CDR1 and CDR2: MNHEY, SMNVEV (reference sequence). V was shortened by 3 bases and J by 10 bases, with 11 bases between the two germline ends. CDR3 coding DNA: TGTGCCAGCAGTTTTGGGCAGGGGCCGCAGTATTTT. It translates to CASSFGQGPQYF.

The chain combines TRBV19 with TRBJ1-5; 9 nucleotides line up with TRBD1. The CDR3 runs to 16 residues. Germline V lookup: CDR1 LNHDA, CDR2 SQIVND (reference sequence). V lost 1 base, J lost 4 bases, and 5 bases stayed unmatched. The DNA for the CDR3 is TGTGCCAGTAGTATAGCCGGGACAGGGAAGAATCAGCCCCAGCATTTT. It codes for CASSIAGTGKNQPQHF.

The chain uses TRBV28 and TRBJ1-6, with TRBD1 matching over 7 bases. CDR3 length: 14 amino acids. CDR1 is MDHEN, CDR2 SYDVKM, per germline. Trimming took 2 bases from V and 7 from J; bases not matched to a gene: 2. The CDR3 nucleotides are TGTGCCAGCAGTTTAAGGGACAGCAATTCACCCCTCCACTTT. The encoded protein is CASSLRDSNSPLHF.

The V and J genes are TRBV6-2 or TRBV6-3 and TRBJ2-5, with 7 bases identical to TRBD1. V gave up 5 bases and J gave up 7 bases; unmatched junction bases: 16. Germline V lookup: CDR1 MNHEY, CDR2 SVGEGT. The CDR3 extends over 16 amino acids. CDR3 loop: CASSNIRDSNFGTQYF. CDR3 coding DNA: TGTGCCAGCAGTAACATCCGGGACAGCAACTTTGGGACCCAGTACTTC.

The rearrangement links TRBV7-8 to TRBJ1-1, with TRBD1 matching over 7 bases. This CDR3 region has 15 residues. Per germline, CDR1 SGHVS and CDR2 FQNEAQ. The V gene end was trimmed by 1 base and the J gene end by 1 base; junction bases not matched to a gene: 3. As DNA, the CDR3 is TGTGCCAGCAGCTTAGTAGGGGGCGCGAACACTGAAGCTTTCTTT. Translating it yields CASSLVGGANTEAFF.